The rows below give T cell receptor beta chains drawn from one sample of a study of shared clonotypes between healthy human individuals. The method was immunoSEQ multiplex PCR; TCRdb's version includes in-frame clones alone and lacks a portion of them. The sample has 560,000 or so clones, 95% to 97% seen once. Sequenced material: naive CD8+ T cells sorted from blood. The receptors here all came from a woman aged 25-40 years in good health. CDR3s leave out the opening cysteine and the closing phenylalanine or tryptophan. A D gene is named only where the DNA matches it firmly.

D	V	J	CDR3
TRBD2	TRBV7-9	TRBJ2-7	ASSLVSGKGEQY
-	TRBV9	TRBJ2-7	ASSGDAYEQY
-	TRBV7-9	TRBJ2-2	ASSLLAPELF
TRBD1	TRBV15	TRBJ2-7	ATSLEGDRPYEQY
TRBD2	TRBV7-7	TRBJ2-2	ASSPLATGELF
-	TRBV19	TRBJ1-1	ASSIAINTEAF
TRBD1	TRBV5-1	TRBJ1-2	ASSPGQGVWGYT
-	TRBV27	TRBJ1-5	ASRASGTNSNQPQH
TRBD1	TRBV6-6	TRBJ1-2	ASSPTGDYGYT
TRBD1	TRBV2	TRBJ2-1	ASSGTGGEQF
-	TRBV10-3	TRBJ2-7	AISESASYEQY
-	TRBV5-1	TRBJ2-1	ASSADSYNEQF
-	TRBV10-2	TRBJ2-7	ASSDLYQQPSYEQY
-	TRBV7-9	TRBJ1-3	ASSRIGVYSGNTIY
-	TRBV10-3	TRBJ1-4	AISATGGGTPNEKLF
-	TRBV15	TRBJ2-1	ATSGGIRDEQF
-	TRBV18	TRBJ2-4	ASSPEETNVAKNIQY
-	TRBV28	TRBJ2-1	ASSLLSGANEQF
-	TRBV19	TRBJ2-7	ASSIESGYSYEQY
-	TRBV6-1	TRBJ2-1	ASSAANSPLNEQF
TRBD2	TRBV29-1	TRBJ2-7	SVRGTSAKPYEQY
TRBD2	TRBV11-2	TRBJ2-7	ASSPSGSGAYEQY
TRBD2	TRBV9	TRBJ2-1	ASSGTSGGYLGNEQF
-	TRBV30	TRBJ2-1	AWSDLRGDEQF
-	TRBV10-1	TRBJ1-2	ASSGFWGAQNYGYT
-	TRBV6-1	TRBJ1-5	AVAGNQPQH
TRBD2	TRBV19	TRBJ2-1	ASSIIAGGSYNEQF
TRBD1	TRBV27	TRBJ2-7	ASSLGGTGLREQY
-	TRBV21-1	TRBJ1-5	ASSNYRAKGYWSNQPQH
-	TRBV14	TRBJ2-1	ASSPGYNEQF
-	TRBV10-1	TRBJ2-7	ASSEGIEQY
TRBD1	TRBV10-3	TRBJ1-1	AISESTGQTIEAF
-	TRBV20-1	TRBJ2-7	SAGGAYEQY
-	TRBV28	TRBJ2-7	ASSLTPYHEQY
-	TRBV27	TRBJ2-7	ASSLGGSPPYEQY
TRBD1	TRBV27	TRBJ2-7	ASSLTGTGLSEQY
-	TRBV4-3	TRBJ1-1	ASGRGTEAF
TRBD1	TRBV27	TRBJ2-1	ASSSGLGTGKNNEQF
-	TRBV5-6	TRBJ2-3	ASSFLIGGTDTQY
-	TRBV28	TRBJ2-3	ASSFSTSQWTDTQY
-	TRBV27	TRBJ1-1	ASNLGYGMNTEAF
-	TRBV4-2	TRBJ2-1	ASSQDFHEQF
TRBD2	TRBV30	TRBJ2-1	AWRPRGSGSPPSSYNEQF
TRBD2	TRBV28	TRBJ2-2	ASSLRGLAENTGELF
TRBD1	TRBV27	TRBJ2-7	ASSPRGQGAYEQY
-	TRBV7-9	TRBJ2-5	ASSLETGGQETQY
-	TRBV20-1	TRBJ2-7	SADKSYEQY
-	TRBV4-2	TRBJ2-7	ASSQWGREDGYEQY
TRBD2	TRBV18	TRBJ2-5	ASSLGTSGETQY
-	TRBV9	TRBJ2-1	ASSVGRELSYNEQF
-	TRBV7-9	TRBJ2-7	ASGTQSSYEQY
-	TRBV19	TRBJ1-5	ASSTWDGNQPQH
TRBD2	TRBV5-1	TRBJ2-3	ASSRERELSTDTQY
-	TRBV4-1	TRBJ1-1	ASSQDSLGVGTEAF
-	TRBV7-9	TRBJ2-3	ASSIESRSTDTQY
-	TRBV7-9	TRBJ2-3	ASSLGLGTQY